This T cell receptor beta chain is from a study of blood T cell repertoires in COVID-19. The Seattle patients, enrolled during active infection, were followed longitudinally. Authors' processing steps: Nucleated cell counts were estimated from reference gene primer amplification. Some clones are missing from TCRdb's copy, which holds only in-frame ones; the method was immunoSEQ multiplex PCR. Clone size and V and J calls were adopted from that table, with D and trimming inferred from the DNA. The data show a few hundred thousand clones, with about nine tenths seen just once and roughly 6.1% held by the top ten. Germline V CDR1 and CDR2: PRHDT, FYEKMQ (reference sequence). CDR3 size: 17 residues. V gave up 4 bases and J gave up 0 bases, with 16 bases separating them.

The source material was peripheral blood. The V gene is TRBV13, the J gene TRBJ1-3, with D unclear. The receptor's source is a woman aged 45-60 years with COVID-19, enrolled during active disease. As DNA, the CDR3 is TGTGCCAGCAGCTCCTCCCGAAGTGGACTCTCTGGAAACACCATATATTTT. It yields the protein CASSSSRSGLSGNTIYF.